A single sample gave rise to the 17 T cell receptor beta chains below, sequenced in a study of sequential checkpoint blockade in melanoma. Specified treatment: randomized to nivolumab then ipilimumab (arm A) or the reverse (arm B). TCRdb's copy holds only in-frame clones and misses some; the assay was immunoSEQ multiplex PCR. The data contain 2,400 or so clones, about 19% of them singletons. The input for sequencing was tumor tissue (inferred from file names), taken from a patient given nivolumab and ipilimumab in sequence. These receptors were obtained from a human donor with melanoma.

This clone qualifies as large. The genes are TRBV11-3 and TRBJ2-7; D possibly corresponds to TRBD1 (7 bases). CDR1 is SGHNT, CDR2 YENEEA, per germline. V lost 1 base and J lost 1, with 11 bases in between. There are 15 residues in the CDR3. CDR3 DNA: TGTGCCAGCAGCTTAGGGGGGGACAGTTCCTACGAGCAGTACTTC. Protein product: CASSLGGDSSYEQYF.

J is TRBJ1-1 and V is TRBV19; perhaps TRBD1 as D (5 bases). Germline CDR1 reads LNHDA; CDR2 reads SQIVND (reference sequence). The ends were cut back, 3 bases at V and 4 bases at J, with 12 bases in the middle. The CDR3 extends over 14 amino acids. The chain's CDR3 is CASSITGRGTEAFF. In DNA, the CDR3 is TGTGCCAGTAGTATCACAGGTAGAGGCACTGAAGCTTTCTTT.

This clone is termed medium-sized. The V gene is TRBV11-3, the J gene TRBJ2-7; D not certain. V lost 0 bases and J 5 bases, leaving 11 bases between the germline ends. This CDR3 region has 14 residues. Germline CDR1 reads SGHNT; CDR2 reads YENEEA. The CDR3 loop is CASSLEALTDEQYF. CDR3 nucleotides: TGTGCCAGCAGCTTAGAGGCACTTACCGACGAGCAGTACTTC. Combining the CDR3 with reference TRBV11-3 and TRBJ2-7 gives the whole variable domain EAGVVQSPRYKIIEKKQPVAFWCNPISGHNTLYWYLQNLGQGPELLIRYENEEAVDDSQLPKDRFSAERLKGVDSTLKIQPAELGDSAVYLCASSLEALTDEQYFGPGTRLTVT.

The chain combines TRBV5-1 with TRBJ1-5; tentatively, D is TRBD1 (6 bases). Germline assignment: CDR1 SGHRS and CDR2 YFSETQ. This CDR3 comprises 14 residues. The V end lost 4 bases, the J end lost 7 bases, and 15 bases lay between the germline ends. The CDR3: CASSPGQPGQPQHF. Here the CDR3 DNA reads TGCGCCAGCAGCCCCGGACAGCCCGGGCAGCCCCAGCATTTT.

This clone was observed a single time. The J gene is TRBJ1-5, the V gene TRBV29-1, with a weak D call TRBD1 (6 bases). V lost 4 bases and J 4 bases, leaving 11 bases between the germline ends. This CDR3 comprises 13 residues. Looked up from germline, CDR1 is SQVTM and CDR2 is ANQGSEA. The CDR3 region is CSVVTGLNQPQHF. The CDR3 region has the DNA TGCAGCGTTGTTACAGGGTTGAATCAGCCCCAGCATTTT.

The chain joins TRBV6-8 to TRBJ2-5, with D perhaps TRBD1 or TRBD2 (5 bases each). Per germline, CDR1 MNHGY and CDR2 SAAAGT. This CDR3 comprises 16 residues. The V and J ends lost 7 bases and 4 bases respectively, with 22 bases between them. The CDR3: CASTYPGPPWGETQYF. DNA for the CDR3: TGTGCCAGCACCTATCCGGGACCCCCCTGGGGAGAGACCCAGTACTTC.

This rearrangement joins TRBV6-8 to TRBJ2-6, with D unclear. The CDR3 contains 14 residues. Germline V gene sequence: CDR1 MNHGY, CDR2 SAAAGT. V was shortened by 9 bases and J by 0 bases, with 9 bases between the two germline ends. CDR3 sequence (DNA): TGTGCCAGTACCCTTCCCTCTGGGGCCAACGTCCTGACTTTC. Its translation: CASTLPSGANVLTF.

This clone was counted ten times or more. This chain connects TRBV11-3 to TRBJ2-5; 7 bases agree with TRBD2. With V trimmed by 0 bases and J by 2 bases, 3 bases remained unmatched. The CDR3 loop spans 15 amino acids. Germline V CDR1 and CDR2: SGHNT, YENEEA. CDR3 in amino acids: CASSLDLAVQETQYF. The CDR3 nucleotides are TGTGCCAGCAGCTTAGATCTAGCGGTACAAGAGACCCAGTACTTC. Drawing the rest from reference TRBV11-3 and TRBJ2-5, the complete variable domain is EAGVVQSPRYKIIEKKQPVAFWCNPISGHNTLYWYLQNLGQGPELLIRYENEEAVDDSQLPKDRFSAERLKGVDSTLKIQPAELGDSAVYLCASSLDLAVQETQYFGPGTRLLVL.

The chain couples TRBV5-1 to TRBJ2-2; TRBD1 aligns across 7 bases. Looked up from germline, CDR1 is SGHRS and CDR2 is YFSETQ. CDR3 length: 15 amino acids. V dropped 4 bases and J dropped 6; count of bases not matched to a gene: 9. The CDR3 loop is CASSGRGQLAGELFF. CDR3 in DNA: TGCGCCAGCAGCGGTAGGGGGCAGTTGGCCGGGGAGCTGTTTTTT.

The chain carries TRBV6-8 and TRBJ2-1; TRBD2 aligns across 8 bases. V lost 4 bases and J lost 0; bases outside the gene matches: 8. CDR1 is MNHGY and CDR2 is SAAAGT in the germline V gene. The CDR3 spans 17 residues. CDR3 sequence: CASSFSRGGISYNEQFF. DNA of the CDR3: TGTGCCAGCAGTTTTAGTCGGGGGGGCATCTCCTACAATGAGCAGTTCTTC.

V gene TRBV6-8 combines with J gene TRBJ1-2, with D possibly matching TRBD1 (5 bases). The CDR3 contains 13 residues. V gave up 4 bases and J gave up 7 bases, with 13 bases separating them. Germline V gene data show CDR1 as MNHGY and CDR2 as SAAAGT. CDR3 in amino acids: CASSLRKGSGYTF. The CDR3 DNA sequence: TGTGCCAGCAGTTTGAGAAAGGGGTCTGGCTACACCTTC.

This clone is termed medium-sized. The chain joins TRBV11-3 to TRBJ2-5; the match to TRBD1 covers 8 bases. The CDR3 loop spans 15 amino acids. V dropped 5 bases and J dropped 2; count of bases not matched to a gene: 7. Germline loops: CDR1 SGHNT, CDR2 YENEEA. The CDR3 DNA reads TGTGCCAGCAGCGGACGACAGGGGATGCAAGAGACCCAGTACTTC. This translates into CASSGRQGMQETQYF.

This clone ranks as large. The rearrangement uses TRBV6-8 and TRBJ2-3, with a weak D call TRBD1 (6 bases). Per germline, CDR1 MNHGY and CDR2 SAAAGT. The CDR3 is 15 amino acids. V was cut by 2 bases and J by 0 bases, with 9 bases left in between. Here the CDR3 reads CASSYQGQSTDTQYF. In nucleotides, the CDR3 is TGTGCCAGCAGTTACCAGGGACAAAGCACAGATACGCAGTATTTT.

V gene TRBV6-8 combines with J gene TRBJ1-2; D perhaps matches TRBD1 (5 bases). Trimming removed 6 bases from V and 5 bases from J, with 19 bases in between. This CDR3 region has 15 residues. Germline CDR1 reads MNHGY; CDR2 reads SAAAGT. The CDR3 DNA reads TGTGCCAGCAGGGGGACGGAACGTCTTGGATATGGCTACACCTTC. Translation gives CASRGTERLGYGYTF.

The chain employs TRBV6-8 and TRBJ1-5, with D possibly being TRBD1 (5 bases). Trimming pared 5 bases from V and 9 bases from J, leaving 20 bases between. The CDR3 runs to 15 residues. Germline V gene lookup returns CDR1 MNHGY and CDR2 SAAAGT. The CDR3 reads CASSPRDSQRGPQHF. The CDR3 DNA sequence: TGTGCCAGCAGTCCCCGCGACTCCCAGAGGGGGCCCCAGCATTTT.

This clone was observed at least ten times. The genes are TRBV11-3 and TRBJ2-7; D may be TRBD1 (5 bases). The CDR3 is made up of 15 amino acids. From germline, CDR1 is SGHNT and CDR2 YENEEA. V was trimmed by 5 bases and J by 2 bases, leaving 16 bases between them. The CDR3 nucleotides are TGTGCCAGCAGCCCCGGTTCAGGGTCCCCCTACGAGCAGTACTTC. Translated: CASSPGSGSPYEQYF.

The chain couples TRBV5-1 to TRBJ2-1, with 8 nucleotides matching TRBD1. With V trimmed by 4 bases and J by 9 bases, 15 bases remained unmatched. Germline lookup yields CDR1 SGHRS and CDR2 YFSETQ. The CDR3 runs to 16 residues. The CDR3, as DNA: TGCGCCAGCAGCGGAATAGGACAGGGCGATTCCAGTGAGCAGTTCTTC. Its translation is CASSGIGQGDSSEQFF.